The 9 T cell receptor beta chains below were found in one sample sequenced in a study of cytomegalovirus exposure and HLA in healthy donors (dated by TCRdb to between 2016 and 2019). Receptors were amplified or captured by the immunoSEQ multiplex PCR assay. A mixture of 60 forward primers for TCR Vbeta segments and 13 reverse primers for TCR Jbeta segments was used in the multiplex PCR. Not all clones reach the TCRdb copy of this immuneACCESS table, which keeps in-frame sequences only. Checked studies attribute under half of the gap to unresolved V genes and leave the rest unexplained. This sample has over 150,000 clones in its table, and about 71% of those were observed once. The top ten clones comprise approximately 3% of the sample. Input material: PBMCs. All receptors derive from a woman in her 30s in good health and CMV-seronegative.

This clone was detected once. V gene TRBV14 combines with J gene TRBJ2-5; 10 positions agree with TRBD1. Looked up from germline, CDR1 is SGHDN and CDR2 is FVKESK. J was trimmed by 4 bases and V by 8 bases; bases with no gene match: 1. This CDR3 region has 12 residues. CDR3 loop: CASRDRGETQYF. In DNA form, the CDR3 reads TGTGCCAGCCGGGACAGGGGAGAGACCCAGTACTTC.

This clone has only a few counts. V gene TRBV6-4 combines with J gene TRBJ2-1; tentative D call: TRBD1 (6 bases). The germline CDR1 and CDR2 sequences are MRHNA and SNTAGT. Trimming took 5 bases from V and 4 from J, leaving 9 bases between them. This CDR3 is built from 13 residues. CDR3 loop: CASSQDRYNEQFF. As DNA, the CDR3 is TGTGCCAGCAGTCAGGACAGATACAATGAGCAGTTCTTC.

The V and J genes are TRBV18 and TRBJ2-5; D is perhaps TRBD1 (5 bases). V was cut by 3 bases and J by 4 bases, with 9 bases left in between. The CDR3 extends over 13 amino acids. Per the germline V gene, CDR1 is KGHSH and CDR2 is LQKENI. CDR3 nucleotides: TGTGCCAGCTCACCGGACAAGACAGAGACCCAGTACTTC. It codes for CASSPDKTETQYF.

This clone was observed a handful of times. The J gene is TRBJ2-5, the V gene TRBV6-5; D perhaps matches TRBD1 (6 bases). Germline V gene data show CDR1 as MNHEY and CDR2 as SVGAGI. Trimming removed 9 bases from V and 8 bases from J, with 19 bases in between. The CDR3 loop spans 13 amino acids. The CDR3 bases are TGTGCCAGTCAACAGGGCCTTGGTGGAACCCAGTACTTC. It yields the protein CASQQGLGGTQYF.

The chain has TRBV2 and TRBJ2-3; D ambiguous. CDR3 size: 11 residues. CDR1 SNHLY and CDR2 FYNNEI come from the germline V gene. V was clipped by 7 bases and J by 9 bases, with 11 bases between them. CDR3 DNA sequence: TGTGCCAGCATTATAAGCAAGACGCAGTATTTT. This translates into CASIISKTQYF.

This rearrangement joins TRBV28 to TRBJ2-6; a weak D match, TRBD1 (6 bases). This CDR3 has 15 residues. V was shortened by 5 bases and J by 0 bases, with 8 bases between the two germline ends. Germline V CDR1 and CDR2: MDHEN, SYDVKM. CDR3 residues: CASSTDSSGANVLTF. The CDR3, as DNA: TGTGCCAGCAGTACGGACAGCTCTGGGGCCAACGTCCTGACTTTC.

This rearrangement joins TRBV6-5 to TRBJ2-3, with 9 bases fitting TRBD1. Germline CDR1 reads MNHEY; CDR2 reads SVGAGI. Trimming cost V 2 bases and J 6 bases; bases outside gene matches: 6. This CDR3 spans 15 amino acids. CDR3 nucleotide sequence: TGTGCCAGCAGTTACGAGGACAGGGGTTGGGATACGCAGTATTTT. This sequence encodes CASSYEDRGWDTQYF.

V gene TRBV28 combines with J gene TRBJ2-1; 9 nucleotides line up with TRBD2. The CDR3 consists of 15 residues. Germline V lookup: CDR1 MDHEN, CDR2 SYDVKM. V gave up 7 bases and J gave up 3 bases; unmatched junction bases: 7. CDR3 sequence: CASMLAGVLYNEQFF. DNA for the CDR3: TGTGCCAGCATGTTAGCGGGAGTGCTCTACAATGAGCAGTTCTTC.

The chain joins TRBV7-9 to TRBJ2-5; maybe TRBD2 (5 bases). Trimming pared 4 bases from V and 7 bases from J, leaving 19 bases between. The germline V gene has CDR1 SEHNR and CDR2 FQNEAQ (reference sequence). This CDR3 has 15 residues. The CDR3 protein is CASSSALGELATQYF. CDR3 coding DNA: TGTGCCAGCAGCTCCGCCCTCGGGGAGTTGGCGACCCAGTACTTC.